These 4 T cell receptor beta chains share one sample of origin, sequenced in a study of T-cell reconstitution after alpha-beta-depleted transplantation in children. A library of TCRbeta sequences, prepared with unique molecular identifiers, was generated. TCRdb analysed the PCR reads with MiXCR anew, one entry per CDR3 protein. The repertoire has about 830,000 distinct CDR3 sequences, roughly 15% of them found once; the top ten carry 5%. The sample was PBMCs, mostly from graft donor cells, taken 360 days after TCRalphabeta/CD19-depleted stem cell transplant. The receptors shown here come from a male patient aged 10 to 17 who had a stem cell transplant for acute lymphoblastic leukemia, so the T cells may come from the graft donor.

Many counts were recorded for this clonotype. This chain uses TRBV5-1 with TRBJ2-5, with D maybe TRBD1 (6 bases). The germline V gene encodes CDR1 SGHRS and CDR2 YFSETQ. Trimming stripped 4 bases from V and 4 bases from J, with 14 bases between. The CDR3 consists of 14 residues. The DNA of the CDR3 is TGCGCCAGCAGCCGACAGGAGGTGGTAGAGACCCAGTACTTC. This encodes CASSRQEVVETQYF. Supplemented by reference TRBV5-1 and TRBJ2-5, the full variable domain reads KAGVTQTPRYLIKTRGQQVTLSCSPISGHRSVSWYQQTPGQGLQFLFEYFSETQRNKGNFPGRFSGRQFSNSRSEMNVSTLELGDSALYLCASSRQEVVETQYFGPGTRLLVL.

This chain connects TRBV19 to TRBJ2-7; a possible D gene is TRBD1 (6 bases). The V gene's germline CDR1 is LNHDA and CDR2 SQIVND (reference sequence). V was cut by 7 bases and J by 7 bases, with 14 bases left in between. This CDR3 region has 12 residues. The CDR3 reads CASKGDMREQYF. The CDR3 DNA is TGTGCCAGTAAGGGGGATATGAGGGAGCAGTACTTC.

The V and J genes are TRBV7-8 and TRBJ2-7; 11 nucleotides agree with TRBD1. The CDR3 runs 16 residues. Looked up from germline, CDR1 is SGHVS and CDR2 is FQNEAQ. Trimming cost V 4 bases and J 5 bases; bases outside gene matches: 10. CDR3 nucleotides: TGTGCCAGCAGCTACGCCGGGACAGGGGGTATCAACGAGCAGTACTTC. Its protein product is CASSYAGTGGINEQYF.

This clonotype was counted between two and nine times. This chain connects TRBV12-3 or TRBV12-4 to TRBJ2-7; 10 nucleotides agree with TRBD1. With 4 bases clipped from V and 0 bases from J, the junction kept 6 bases outside the gene matches. The CDR3 runs to 16 residues. The CDR3 loop reads CASSSTGQGFSYEQYF. Written as DNA, the CDR3 is TGTGCCAGCAGTTCGACGGGACAGGGGTTCTCCTACGAGCAGTACTTC.